These 8 T cell receptor beta chains came from one sample sequenced in a study of T cell changes during pregnancy in multiple sclerosis (dated by TCRdb to 2018 to 2020). Library construction relied on the immunoSEQ multiplex PCR assay. Not all clones reach the TCRdb copy of this immuneACCESS table, which keeps in-frame sequences only. Checked studies attribute under half of the gap to unresolved V genes and leave the rest unexplained. Across this sample there are tens of thousands of clones, with 90% to 95% seen only once. The top ten clones comprise approximately 5% of the sample. Sequencing was performed on CD8+ T cells from peripheral blood mononuclear cells, taken before pregnancy. Every receptor here comes from a female donor with multiple sclerosis, enrolled in a pregnancy study.

The rearrangement joins TRBV5-5 to TRBJ2-7; TRBD2 is a possible D gene (6 bases). CDR1 and CDR2 (germline): SGHKS, YYEKEE (reference sequence). Trimming left V 3 bases short and J 6 bases short, with 13 bases between. This CDR3 comprises 13 residues. In DNA, the CDR3 is TGTGCCAGCAGCTCCGGAGGGCCGAGCGAGCAGTACTTC. Translating gives CASSSGGPSEQYF.

This rearrangement joins TRBV19 to TRBJ2-3; 10 bases are a match to TRBD1. V trimming: 0 bases; J trimming: 2 bases; junction bases outside the gene matches: 5. The CDR3 has 17 residues. The germline V gene encodes CDR1 LNHDA and CDR2 SQIVND (reference sequence). CDR3: CASSIDWTGGSTDTQYF. Written as DNA, the CDR3 is TGTGCCAGTAGTATAGATTGGACAGGGGGTTCCACAGATACGCAGTATTTT.

This clone was observed a handful of times. V is TRBV9 and J is TRBJ1-3; D unresolved. The CDR3 is 13 residues long. Germline CDR1 reads SGDLS; CDR2 reads YYNGEE. V shed 0 bases and J shed 3 bases, with 4 bases lying between them. Here the CDR3 DNA reads TGTGCCAGCAGCGTAGGAGGTGGAAACACCATATATTTT. It specifies CASSVGGGNTIYF.

The V and J genes are TRBV7-9 and TRBJ1-1, with 8 nucleotides matching TRBD1. With 5 bases clipped from V and 2 bases from J, the junction kept 7 bases outside the gene matches. Germline V gene sequence: CDR1 SEHNR, CDR2 FQNEAQ (reference sequence). This CDR3 region has 15 residues. In nucleotides, the CDR3 is TGTGCCAGCAGCCCCCGGACAGGGATTAACACTGAAGCTTTCTTT. Its translation is CASSPRTGINTEAFF.

V is TRBV9 and J is TRBJ2-3, with 10 bases that match TRBD2. This CDR3 is built from 17 residues. The ends lost 4 bases at V and 3 bases at J; junction bases unmatched: 11. Looked up from germline, CDR1 is SGDLS and CDR2 is YYNGEE. CDR3 sequence: CASSIPTAGGRTDTQYF. DNA for the CDR3: TGTGCCAGCAGCATCCCGACAGCGGGGGGGCGGACAGATACGCAGTATTTT. The variable domain in full, with the rest retrieved from reference TRBV9 and TRBJ2-3, is DSGVTQTPKHLITATGQRVTLRCSPRSGDLSVYWYQQSLDQGLQFLIQYYNGEERAKGNILERFSAQQFPDLHSELNLSSLELGDSALYFCASSIPTAGGRTDTQYFGPGTRLTVL.

The J gene is TRBJ1-2, the V gene TRBV27; D gene unclear. This CDR3 has 13 amino acids. Per the germline V gene, CDR1 is MNHEY and CDR2 is SMNVEV (reference sequence). With 8 bases removed from V and 4 bases from J, the gap between germline ends came to 14 bases. CDR3 amino acids: CASGLSSTYGYTF. CDR3 nucleotide sequence: TGTGCCAGCGGGCTCAGCAGTACCTATGGCTACACCTTC.

The sample holds one count of this clone. The V call is TRBV13, the J call TRBJ2-5, with D perhaps TRBD2 (5 bases). Trimming left V 5 bases short and J 3 bases short, with 16 bases between. This CDR3 is built from 15 residues. Germline CDR1 reads PRHDT; CDR2 reads FYEKMQ (reference sequence). The CDR3 spells CASSPAEGVEETQYF. In nucleotides, the CDR3 is TGTGCCAGCAGCCCAGCGGAAGGAGTGGAAGAGACCCAGTACTTC.

The J gene is TRBJ2-5, the V gene TRBV9, with TRBD1 as a possible D gene (6 bases). Trimming removed 3 bases from V and 0 bases from J, with 18 bases in between. The CDR3 covers 17 residues. Germline V gives CDR1 SGDLS, CDR2 YYNGEE. The CDR3 loop is CASSGDPRQVYQETQYF. Written as DNA, the CDR3 is TGTGCCAGCAGCGGAGACCCCCGACAGGTGTACCAAGAGACCCAGTACTTC. The variable domain in full, completed from reference TRBV9 and TRBJ2-5, reads DSGVTQTPKHLITATGQRVTLRCSPRSGDLSVYWYQQSLDQGLQFLIQYYNGEERAKGNILERFSAQQFPDLHSELNLSSLELGDSALYFCASSGDPRQVYQETQYFGPGTRLLVL.